The clone carrying this T cell receptor (beta chain) has ten or more counts. Its antigen is not known. The length of the CDR3 is 14 residues. V was cut by 3 bases and J by 4 bases, with 12 bases left in between. TCRdb fed the RT-PCR reads into MiXCR, producing one record per CDR3 protein. The data contain roughly 670,000 distinct CDR3 sequences, 13% to 15% of them singletons. The sample belongs to a study of response to subunit inactivated influenza vaccine. Overall study results and limits: New T cells are recruited in small numbers by each seasonal influenza vaccination, according to the authors' suggestion.

V usage is TRBV12-3 or TRBV12-4 and J usage is TRBJ2-5; D is perhaps TRBD1 (6 bases). The starting material was PBMCs from blood, obtained approximately 15 days before vaccination. This clonotype was obtained from a man between 50 and 59 years old who received an inactivated influenza vaccine. Here the CDR3 reads CASSFFQGLETQYF. The CDR3 DNA is TGTGCCAGCAGTTTCTTCCAGGGGCTAGAGACCCAGTACTTC.